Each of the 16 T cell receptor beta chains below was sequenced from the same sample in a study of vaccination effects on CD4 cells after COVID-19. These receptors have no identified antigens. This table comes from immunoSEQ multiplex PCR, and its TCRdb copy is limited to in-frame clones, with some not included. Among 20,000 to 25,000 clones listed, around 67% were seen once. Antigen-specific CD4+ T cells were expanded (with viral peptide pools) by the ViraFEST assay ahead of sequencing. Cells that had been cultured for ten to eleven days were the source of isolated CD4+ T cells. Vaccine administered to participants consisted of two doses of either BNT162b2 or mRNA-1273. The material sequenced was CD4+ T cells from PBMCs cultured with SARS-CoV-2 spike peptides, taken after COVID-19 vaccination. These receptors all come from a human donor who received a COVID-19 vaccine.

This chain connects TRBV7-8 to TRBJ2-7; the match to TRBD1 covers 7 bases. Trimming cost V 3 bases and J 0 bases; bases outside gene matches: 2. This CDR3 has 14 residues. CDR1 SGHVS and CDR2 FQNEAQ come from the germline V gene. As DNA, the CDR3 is TGTGCCAGCAGCTTGGGACAGTACTCCTACGAGCAGTACTTC. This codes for CASSLGQYSYEQYF.

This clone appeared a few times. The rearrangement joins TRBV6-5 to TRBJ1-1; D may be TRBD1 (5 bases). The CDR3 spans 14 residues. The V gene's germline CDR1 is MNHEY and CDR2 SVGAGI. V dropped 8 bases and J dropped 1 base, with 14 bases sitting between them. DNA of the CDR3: TGTGCCAGCGCGACAGATGAGAAGAACACTGAAGCTTTCTTT. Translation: CASATDEKNTEAFF.

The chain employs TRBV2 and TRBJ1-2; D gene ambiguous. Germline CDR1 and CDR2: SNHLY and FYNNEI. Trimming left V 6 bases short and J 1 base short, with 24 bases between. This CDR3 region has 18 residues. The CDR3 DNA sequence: TGTGCCAGCAGCCCGAGGGCAGTCCTTATTCTAAGTAACTATGGCTACACCTTC. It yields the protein CASSPRAVLILSNYGYTF.

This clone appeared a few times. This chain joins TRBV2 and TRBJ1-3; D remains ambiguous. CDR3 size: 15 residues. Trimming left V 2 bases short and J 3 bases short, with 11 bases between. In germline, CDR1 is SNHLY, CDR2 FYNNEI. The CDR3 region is CASSERGVVGNTIYF. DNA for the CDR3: TGTGCCAGCAGTGAAAGAGGCGTCGTTGGAAACACCATATATTTT.

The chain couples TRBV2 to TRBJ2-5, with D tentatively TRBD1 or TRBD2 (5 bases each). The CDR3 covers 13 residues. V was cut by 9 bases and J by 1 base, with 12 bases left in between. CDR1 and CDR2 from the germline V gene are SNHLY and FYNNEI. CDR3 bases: TGTGCCAGAGGTGGGGGTTCCCAAGAGACCCAGTACTTC. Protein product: CARGGGSQETQYF.

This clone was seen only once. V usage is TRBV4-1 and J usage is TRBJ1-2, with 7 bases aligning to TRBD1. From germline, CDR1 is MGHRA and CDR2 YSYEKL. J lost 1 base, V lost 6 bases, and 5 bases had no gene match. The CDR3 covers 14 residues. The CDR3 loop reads CASRDRRFNYGYTF. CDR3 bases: TGCGCCAGCAGGGACAGGCGATTTAACTATGGCTACACCTTC.

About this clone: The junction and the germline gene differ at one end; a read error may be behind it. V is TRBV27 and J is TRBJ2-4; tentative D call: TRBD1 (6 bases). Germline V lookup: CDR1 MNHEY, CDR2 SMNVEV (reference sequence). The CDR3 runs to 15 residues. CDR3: CASNLMWGPMDIQYF. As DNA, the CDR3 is TGTGCCAGCAATTTAATGTGGGGGCCAATGGACATTCAGTACTTC.

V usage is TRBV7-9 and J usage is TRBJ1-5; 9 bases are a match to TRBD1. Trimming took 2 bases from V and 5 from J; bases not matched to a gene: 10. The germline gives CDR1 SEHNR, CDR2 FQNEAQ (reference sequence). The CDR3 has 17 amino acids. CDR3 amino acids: CASSLRPRQGGYQPQHF. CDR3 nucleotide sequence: TGTGCCAGCAGCTTACGCCCCCGACAGGGGGGATATCAGCCCCAGCATTTT.

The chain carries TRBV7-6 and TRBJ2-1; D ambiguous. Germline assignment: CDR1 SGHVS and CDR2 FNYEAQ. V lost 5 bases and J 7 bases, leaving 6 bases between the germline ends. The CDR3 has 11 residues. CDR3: CASSARNEQFF. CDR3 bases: TGTGCCAGCAGCGCTAGGAATGAGCAGTTCTTC.

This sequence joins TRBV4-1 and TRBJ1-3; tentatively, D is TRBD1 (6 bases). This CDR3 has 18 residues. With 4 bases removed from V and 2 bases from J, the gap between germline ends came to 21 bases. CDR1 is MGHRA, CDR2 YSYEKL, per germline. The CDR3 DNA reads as TGCGCCAGCAGCCGCCTGGACAGACTCTACTCTACTGGAAACACCATATATTTT. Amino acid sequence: CASSRLDRLYSTGNTIYF.

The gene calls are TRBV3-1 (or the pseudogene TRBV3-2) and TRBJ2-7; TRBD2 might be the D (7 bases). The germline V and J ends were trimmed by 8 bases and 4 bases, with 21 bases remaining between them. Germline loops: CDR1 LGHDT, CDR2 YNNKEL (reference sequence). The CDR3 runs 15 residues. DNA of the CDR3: TGTGCCAGCCACGCAATGGCGGAGGGGGGGTACGAGCAGTACTTC. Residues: CASHAMAEGGYEQYF.

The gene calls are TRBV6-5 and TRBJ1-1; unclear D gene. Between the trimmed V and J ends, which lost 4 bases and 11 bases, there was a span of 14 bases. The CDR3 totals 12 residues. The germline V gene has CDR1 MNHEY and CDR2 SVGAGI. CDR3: CASSLTPGVAFF. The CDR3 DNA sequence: TGTGCCAGCAGTTTGACGCCTGGTGTGGCTTTCTTT.

In DNA, the CDR3 is TGTGCCATCAGTGACGGGCCAGGGGAGAATCAGCCCCAGCATTTT. Residues: CAISDGPGENQPQHF. The chain carries TRBV10-3 and TRBJ1-5; D is possibly TRBD1 (6 bases). The germline V and J ends were trimmed by 3 bases and 4 bases, with 13 bases remaining between them. The germline CDR1 and CDR2 sequences are ENHRY and SYGVKD. CDR3 size: 15 residues.

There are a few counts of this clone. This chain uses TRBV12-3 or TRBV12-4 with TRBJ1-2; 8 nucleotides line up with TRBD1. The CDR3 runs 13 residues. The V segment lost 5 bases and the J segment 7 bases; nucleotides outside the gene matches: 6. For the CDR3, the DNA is TGTGCCAGCAGTGGGTGGACAGGGCTTGGCTACACCTTC. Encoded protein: CASSGWTGLGYTF.

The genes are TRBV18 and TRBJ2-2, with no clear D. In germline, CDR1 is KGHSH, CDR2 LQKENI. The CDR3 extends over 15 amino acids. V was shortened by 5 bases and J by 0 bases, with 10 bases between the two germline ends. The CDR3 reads CASSSIQTNTGELFF. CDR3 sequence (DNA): TGTGCCAGCTCATCGATTCAGACGAACACCGGGGAGCTGTTTTTT.

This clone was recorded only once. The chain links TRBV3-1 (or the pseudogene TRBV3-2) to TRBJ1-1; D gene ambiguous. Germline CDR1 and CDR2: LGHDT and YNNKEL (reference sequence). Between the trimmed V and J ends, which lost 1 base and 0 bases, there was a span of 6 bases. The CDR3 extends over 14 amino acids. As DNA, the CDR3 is TGTGCCAGCAGCCAAGGGAACTTGAACACTGAAGCTTTCTTT. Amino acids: CASSQGNLNTEAFF.